This T cell receptor beta chain came from a study of beta chain features in type 1 diabetes. Study in general: Examination spanned 100 million to 120 million sorted cells from all samples.

Isolated RNA was reverse transcribed in full, so expressed TCRB transcripts were sequenced. The assay was immunoSEQ multiplex PCR, and TCRdb's table has in-frame clones only and misses some. The data contain about 120,000 clones, about 16% of them singletons. Post-sort purity exceeded 95% for all sorted populations. This clone was observed a handful of times. Its cognate antigen is unknown. Regarding the study as a whole: Sampled from patients, naive, central memory and Treg TCRB repertoires appeared more similar than those sampled from healthy donors. Significant though moderate, a shortening of TCRB CDR3s appeared in all four CD4+ subsets of Type 1 diabetes patients. For type 1 diabetes patients, VDJ junctions showed fewer insertions and more deletions.

V lost 5 bases and J 2 bases, leaving 6 bases between the germline ends. The CDR3 is 13 residues long. Per germline, CDR1 PRHDT and CDR2 FYEKMQ (reference sequence). The TCR was taken from a man younger than 45 with type 1 diabetes. The chain couples TRBV13 to TRBJ2-2; D is uncertain. Sequenced input: central memory CD4+ T cells from blood. The CDR3 DNA is TGTGCCAGCAGCCTACGTAACACCGGGGAGCTGTTTTTT. This translates into CASSLRNTGELFF.